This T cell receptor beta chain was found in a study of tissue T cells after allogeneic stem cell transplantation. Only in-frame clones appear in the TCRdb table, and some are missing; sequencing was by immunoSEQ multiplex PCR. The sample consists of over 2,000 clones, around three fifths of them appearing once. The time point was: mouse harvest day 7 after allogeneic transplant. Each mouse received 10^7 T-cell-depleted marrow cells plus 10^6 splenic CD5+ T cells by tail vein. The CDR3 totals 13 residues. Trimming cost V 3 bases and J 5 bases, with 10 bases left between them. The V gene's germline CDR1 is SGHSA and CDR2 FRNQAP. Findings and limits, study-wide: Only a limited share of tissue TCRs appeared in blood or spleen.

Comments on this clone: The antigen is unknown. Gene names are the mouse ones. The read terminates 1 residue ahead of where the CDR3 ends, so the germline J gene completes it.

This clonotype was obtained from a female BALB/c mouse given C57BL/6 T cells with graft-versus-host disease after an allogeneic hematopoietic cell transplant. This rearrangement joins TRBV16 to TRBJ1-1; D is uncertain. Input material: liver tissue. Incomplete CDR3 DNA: TGTGCAAGCAGCTTCCCCGGCAGGACAGAAGTCTTC. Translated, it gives CASSFPGRTEVF. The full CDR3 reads CASSFPGRTEVFF.